The T cell receptor beta chain under discussion was sequenced for a study of cytomegalovirus exposure and HLA in healthy donors. Study-level results: It was about 150 TCR beta chains that were listed as cytomegalovirus-associated.

60 Vbeta and 13 Jbeta primers were used in PCR. Clones were sequenced by immunoSEQ multiplex PCR, and TCRdb holds only the in-frame ones, with some missing. There are 65,000 to 100,000 clones in the sample; about 75% occur only once, and 6% lies in the top ten. Notes on this clone: The antigen is not known.

Germline CDR1 ENHRY, CDR2 SYGVKD. This CDR3 contains 18 residues. With V trimmed by 4 bases and J by 3 bases, 15 bases remained unmatched. What was sequenced was PBMCs. The chain is built from TRBV10-3 and TRBJ2-1; 7 bases line up with TRBD2. The source is a female donor in good health and CMV-seronegative. CDR3 in amino acids: CAISVSLGGTEGYNEQFF. The DNA for the CDR3 is TGTGCCATCAGTGTAAGTTTGGGAGGGACGGAAGGCTACAATGAGCAGTTCTTC.